The table lists the clone carrying this T cell receptor beta chain with many counts. The antigen is not known. These data are taken from a study of T-cell reconstitution after alpha-beta-depleted transplantation in children. V was pared by 2 bases and J by 0 bases, with 6 bases of the junction left unmatched. CDR1 is SGHTA and CDR2 is FQGNSA in the germline V gene. The CDR3 extends over 16 amino acids. Preparing the TCRbeta library involved the use of unique molecular identifiers. TCRdb called the PCR reads again in MiXCR, with one record for every CDR3 protein. The profile covers about 300,000 distinct CDR3 sequences, with 10% appearing a single time and roughly 7.1% taken by the ten largest. Findings of the study overall: After one year, T-cell counts and TCRbeta diversity mostly came from new T cells. Elevated TCRbeta diversity at day 60 was traced, in some patients, to surviving recipient T cells and thymic progenitors.

J is TRBJ1-1 and V is TRBV7-2; 7 bases map to TRBD1. The starting material was PBMCs, obtained before TCRalphabeta/CD19-depleted stem cell transplant. The source is a boy younger than two with acute myeloid leukemia, due to receive a stem cell transplant. CDR3: CASSLTDRVVNTEAFF. DNA of the CDR3: TGTGCCAGCAGCTTAACCGACAGGGTGGTGAACACTGAAGCTTTCTTT.